What follows are 8 T cell receptor beta chains derived from one specimen sequenced in a study of OX40 agonist ivuxolimab in advanced cancers. Using immunoSEQ multiplex PCR, the repertoire was profiled, and TCRdb retains in-frame clones only, with some absent. The data contain about 92,000 clones, over 75% of them singletons. The material was CD4+ or CD8+ T cells sorted from blood, obtained in a trial of the OX40 agonist ivuxolimab. The receptors originated from an adult with an advanced solid tumor such as melanoma, head and neck, liver or kidney cancer.

V usage is TRBV19 and J usage is TRBJ1-4; TRBD1 agrees at 10 bases. The CDR3 contains 16 residues. Unmatched junction bases numbered 4, after V lost 6 bases and J lost 0 bases. Germline V gene sequence: CDR1 LNHDA, CDR2 SQIVND (reference sequence). The CDR3 is CASRMDRGTTNEKLFF. In nucleotides, the CDR3 is TGTGCCAGTAGAATGGACAGGGGGACAACTAATGAAAAACTGTTTTTT. Looking up the rest from reference TRBV19 and TRBJ1-4 gives the full variable domain: DGGITQSPKYLFRKEGQNVTLSCEQNLNHDAMYWYRQDPGQGLRLIYYSQIVNDFQKGDIAEGYSVSREKKESFPLTVTSAQKNPTAFYLCASRMDRGTTNEKLFFGSGTQLSVL.

The rearrangement links TRBV18 to TRBJ2-7; 9 bases align to TRBD2. Losses at the gene ends were 6 bases for V and 2 bases for J; bases not matched to a gene: 8. CDR3 length: 15 amino acids. Germline V lookup: CDR1 KGHSH, CDR2 LQKENI. CDR3 in DNA: TGTGCCAGCTCGGACGGGACTAGCTACCCCTACGAGCAGTACTTC. Encoded protein: CASSDGTSYPYEQYF.

This chain joins TRBV6-5 and TRBJ2-7; 7 nucleotides agree with TRBD2. The trim removed 1 base at V and 1 base at J, leaving 7 bases unmatched. The CDR3 is made up of 16 amino acids. The germline V gene has CDR1 MNHEY and CDR2 SVGAGI. The CDR3 reads CASSYFGRELSYEQYF. Here the CDR3 DNA reads TGTGCCAGCAGTTACTTTGGGCGGGAGCTTTCCTACGAGCAGTACTTC.

This chain's CDR3 is CASKGDYEQYF. The DNA of the CDR3 is TGTGCCAGCAAGGGGGACTACGAGCAGTACTTC. The rearrangement uses TRBV6-5 and TRBJ2-7, with a possible D match to TRBD1 (6 bases). V was clipped by 7 bases and J by 3 bases, with 7 bases between them. The CDR3 is made up of 11 amino acids. Germline V gives CDR1 MNHEY, CDR2 SVGAGI.

This chain joins TRBV10-3 and TRBJ1-5; D remains ambiguous. The CDR3 sequence is 13 residues long. Per germline, CDR1 ENHRY and CDR2 SYGVKD. Trimming pared 2 bases from V and 0 bases from J, leaving 2 bases between. The CDR3 loop is CAISEGSNQPQHF. The CDR3 coding sequence is TGTGCCATCAGTGAGGGTAGCAATCAGCCCCAGCATTTT.

V gene TRBV5-1 combines with J gene TRBJ1-2; 9 bases line up with TRBD1. V lost 4 bases to trimming and J lost 6 bases; unmatched junction nucleotides: 10. Per germline, CDR1 SGHRS and CDR2 YFSETQ. CDR3 length: 15 amino acids. CDR3 protein: CASSATGGRWNGYTF. CDR3 coding DNA: TGCGCCAGCAGCGCTACAGGGGGCCGGTGGAATGGCTACACCTTC.

This clone occurred once. J is TRBJ1-1 and V is TRBV11-2; the D is unclear. CDR3 size: 13 residues. V was clipped by 1 base and J by 1 base, with 4 bases between them. The germline V gene encodes CDR1 SGHAT and CDR2 FQNNGV. CDR3 DNA sequence: TGTGCCAGCAGCTTAGCGTGGAACACTGAAGCTTTCTTT. It specifies CASSLAWNTEAFF.

The rearrangement links TRBV7-2 to TRBJ2-2; D not certain. Trimming cost V 2 bases and J 2 bases, with 12 bases left between them. In germline, CDR1 is SGHTA, CDR2 FQGNSA. The CDR3 covers 16 residues. CDR3 amino acids: CASSLRGGSNTGELFF. The CDR3 DNA follows: TGTGCCAGCAGCTTACGAGGTGGCAGCAACACCGGGGAGCTGTTTTTT. Using reference TRBV7-2 and TRBJ2-2 for the parts outside the CDR3, the full variable domain is GAGVSQSPSNKVTEKGKDVELRCDPISGHTALYWYRQSLGQGLEFLIYFQGNSAPDKSGLPSDRFSAERTGGSVSTLTIQRTQQEDSAVYLCASSLRGGSNTGELFFGEGSRLTVL.